A single sample is the source of the 23 T cell receptor beta chains below, sequenced in a study of patients and donors after allogeneic stem cell transplantation. TCRdb re-called the RT-PCR reads through MiXCR, storing one row per CDR3 protein. The profile covers roughly 180,000 distinct CDR3 sequences, with more than 35% appearing a single time and about 30% taken by the ten largest. Input material: blood, either unsorted or a sorted T cell fraction (not recorded which). These TCRs come from a human donor who was either an allogeneic HSCT recipient or a stem cell or donor lymphocyte infusion donor (not recorded which). It is not recorded whose cells these are; they may come from a transplant donor.

J is TRBJ1-1 and V is TRBV24-1; D unresolved. Germline CDR1 KGHDR, CDR2 SFDVKD. V shed 12 bases and J shed 1 base, with 11 bases lying between them. The CDR3 covers 12 residues. Here the CDR3 reads CAAPDGNTEAFF. The CDR3 nucleotides are TGTGCCGCCCCTGATGGGAACACTGAAGCTTTCTTT.

This clonotype was counted a few times. The chain recombines TRBV6-5 with TRBJ1-1, with D perhaps matching TRBD1 (6 bases). V dropped 0 bases and J dropped 4 bases, with 15 bases sitting between them. The CDR3 covers 16 residues. Per the germline V gene, CDR1 is MNHEY and CDR2 is SVGAGI. In DNA, the CDR3 is TGTGCCAGCAGTTACTCATGGGGGGCGCAAGGCACTGAAGCTTTCTTT. Translation gives CASSYSWGAQGTEAFF.

This clonotype was picked up a small number of times. The chain recombines TRBV6-5 with TRBJ1-3; 7 bases agree with TRBD1. This CDR3 has 16 residues. Trimming took 7 bases from V and 0 from J; bases not matched to a gene: 9. Germline V gene sequence: CDR1 MNHEY, CDR2 SVGAGI. The CDR3 DNA reads as TGTGCCAGCAAACAGACAGGGTCCGTCTCTGGAAACACCATATATTTT. It yields the protein CASKQTGSVSGNTIYF.

This clonotype was seen only a few times. This chain links TRBV29-1 with TRBJ1-2; D unresolved. V was cut by 5 bases and J by 0 bases, with 7 bases left in between. Germline V CDR1 and CDR2: SQVTM, ANQGSEA. The CDR3 has 12 residues. The CDR3 sequence is CSVLGSNYGYTF. In DNA form, the CDR3 reads TGCAGCGTTCTGGGATCTAACTATGGCTACACCTTC.

In its sample, this clonotype was seen a few times. The chain couples TRBV5-1 to TRBJ1-2, with TRBD1 as a possible D gene (6 bases). Germline CDR1 is SGHRS and CDR2 is YFSETQ. The CDR3 is 18 residues long. The V end was cut by 4 bases, the J end by 1 base, with 23 bases between. The CDR3 sequence: CASSTSGTLQEDNYGYTF. The CDR3, as DNA: TGCGCCAGCAGCACCTCGGGGACACTACAGGAGGATAACTATGGCTACACCTTC.

This clonotype was counted between two and nine times. This chain links TRBV19 with TRBJ1-2; D might be TRBD1 (6 bases). Trimming removed 4 bases at V and 3 bases at J, with 15 bases between. Germline V gene data show CDR1 as LNHDA and CDR2 as SQIVND (reference sequence). The CDR3 sequence is 15 residues long. This CDR3 reads CASSNTGKRDYGYTF. The CDR3, as DNA: TGTGCCAGTAGTAATACAGGGAAGAGGGACTATGGCTACACCTTC.

The chain combines TRBV2 with TRBJ2-5; TRBD2 matches 7 bases. The CDR3 length is 17 residues. Germline values: CDR1 SNHLY, CDR2 FYNNEI. J gave up 5 bases and V 2 bases, and 14 bases lay outside the gene matches. The CDR3 here is CASSEPGGVWSTETQYF. The DNA for the CDR3 is TGTGCCAGCAGTGAACCTGGGGGGGTATGGAGTACGGAGACCCAGTACTTC.

This sequence joins TRBV5-6 and TRBJ1-2, with no clear D. Germline-derived CDR1 and CDR2 are SGHDT and YYEEEE. CDR3 length equals 14 residues. Trimming removed 5 bases at V and 3 bases at J, with 14 bases between. The CDR3 protein is CASSLTARDYGYTF. The CDR3, as DNA: TGTGCCAGCAGTCTTACGGCGCGGGACTATGGCTACACCTTC.

V is TRBV4-3 and J is TRBJ2-7; 8 bases are shared with TRBD1. Trimming took 4 bases from V and 3 from J; bases not matched to a gene: 8. CDR3 length: 15 residues. Germline V CDR1 and CDR2: LGHNA, YSLEER. CDR3 DNA: TGCGCCAGCAGCCCAGGGACAGGACCCATCTACGAGCAGTACTTC. This gives the protein CASSPGTGPIYEQYF.

The chain couples TRBV7-8 to TRBJ1-1; possibly TRBD1 for D (5 bases). The CDR3 runs to 11 residues. Germline assignment: CDR1 SGHVS and CDR2 FQNEAQ. Trimming removed 6 bases from V and 10 bases from J, with 12 bases in between. The CDR3 sequence: CASSSSGGAFF. The CDR3 DNA reads as TGTGCCAGCAGTTCGTCGGGGGGAGCTTTCTTT.

This chain uses TRBV7-2 with TRBJ1-5; D call uncertain. From germline, CDR1 is SGHTA and CDR2 FQGNSA. The CDR3 is 13 residues long. The V and J ends lost 8 bases and 6 bases respectively, with 14 bases between them. The CDR3 loop is CASGGPGSQPQHF. CDR3 bases: TGTGCCAGCGGAGGGCCTGGAAGTCAGCCCCAGCATTTT.

V usage is TRBV7-2 and J usage is TRBJ2-1; D unclear. V lost 2 bases and J lost 6, with 14 bases in between. Germline V gene sequence: CDR1 SGHTA, CDR2 FQGNSA. This CDR3 comprises 15 residues. CDR3: CASSLLTLGGNEQFF. In nucleotides, the CDR3 is TGTGCCAGCAGCTTATTGACGCTAGGCGGCAATGAGCAGTTCTTC.

The chain joins TRBV6-6 to TRBJ2-2; 9 bases map to TRBD2. Germline-derived CDR1 and CDR2 are MNHNY and SVGAGI (reference sequence). The trim removed 3 bases at V and 6 bases at J, leaving 5 bases unmatched. CDR3 length equals 15 residues. CDR3 region: CASSYIAGEPGELFF. The CDR3 DNA reads as TGTGCCAGCAGTTATATAGCGGGAGAACCCGGGGAGCTGTTTTTT.

The genes are TRBV5-1 and TRBJ1-1; D remains ambiguous. In germline, CDR1 is SGHRS, CDR2 YFSETQ. CDR3 length equals 13 residues. V lost 1 base to trimming and J lost 1 base, with 5 bases between them. DNA of the CDR3: TGCGCCAGCAGCTTGTGGCAGAACACTGAAGCTTTCTTT. This codes for CASSLWQNTEAFF.

The chain is built from TRBV5-1 and TRBJ1-1; a possible D gene is TRBD1 (5 bases). Between the trimmed V and J ends, which lost 3 bases and 0 bases, there was a span of 9 bases. CDR1 SGHRS and CDR2 YFSETQ come from the germline V gene. The CDR3 loop spans 14 amino acids. The CDR3: CASSWDGMNTEAFF. CDR3 nucleotides: TGCGCCAGCAGCTGGGACGGAATGAACACTGAAGCTTTCTTT. Full variable domain (missing parts from reference TRBV5-1 and TRBJ1-1): KAGVTQTPRYLIKTRGQQVTLSCSPISGHRSVSWYQQTPGQGLQFLFEYFSETQRNKGNFPGRFSGRQFSNSRSEMNVSTLELGDSALYLCASSWDGMNTEAFFGQGTRLTVV.

The rearrangement links TRBV27 to TRBJ2-3; TRBD1 or TRBD2 may be the D gene (5 bases each). CDR3 length: 17 amino acids. Trimming shortened V by 6 bases and J by 2 bases, and 21 bases separated the two germline ends. Per germline, CDR1 MNHEY and CDR2 SMNVEV (reference sequence). In DNA, the CDR3 is TGTGCCAGCAGCTCACTCCTGGGCAGGGAGATCACAGATACGCAGTATTTT. Translated, it gives CASSSLLGREITDTQYF.

The V gene is TRBV6-6, the J gene TRBJ2-7; D gene ambiguous. Per germline, CDR1 MNHNY and CDR2 SVGAGI (reference sequence). Trimming left V 5 bases short and J 0 bases short, with 11 bases between. This CDR3 is built from 14 residues. The CDR3 protein is CASSPLGTSYEQYF. The CDR3 DNA is TGTGCCAGCAGTCCGCTAGGAACCTCCTACGAGCAGTACTTC.

The chain couples TRBV7-9 to TRBJ1-1; D gene unclear. CDR1 and CDR2 (germline): SEHNR, FQNEAQ (reference sequence). V was cut by 1 base and J by 3 bases, with 12 bases left in between. The CDR3 runs to 15 residues. CDR3 protein: CASSLDQSWDTEAFF. CDR3 bases: TGTGCCAGCAGCTTAGATCAATCCTGGGACACTGAAGCTTTCTTT. Looking up the rest from reference TRBV7-9 and TRBJ1-1 gives the full variable domain: DTGVSQNPRHKITKRGQNVTFRCDPISEHNRLYWYRQTLGQGPEFLTYFQNEAQLEKSRLLSDRFSAERPKGSFSTLEIQRTEQGDSAMYLCASSLDQSWDTEAFFGQGTRLTVV.

The chain employs TRBV29-1 and TRBJ1-5, with D unresolved. The V gene lost 4 bases and the J gene lost 0 bases, with 10 bases spanning the gap. Germline V gene lookup returns CDR1 SQVTM and CDR2 ANQGSEA. The CDR3 length is 14 residues. CDR3 in amino acids: CSVGSEYSNQPQHF. The CDR3 DNA sequence: TGCAGCGTTGGTAGTGAGTATAGCAATCAGCCCCAGCATTTT.

This clonotype was recorded a few times. The gene calls are TRBV5-1 and TRBJ2-1, with 7 bases aligning to TRBD1. The V and J ends lost 0 bases and 5 bases, in that order; junction bases with no gene match: 5. The CDR3 totals 15 residues. Looked up from germline, CDR1 is SGHRS and CDR2 is YFSETQ. CDR3 sequence: CASSLAGQSDNEQFF. The DNA for the CDR3 is TGCGCCAGCAGCTTGGCGGGACAGAGTGACAATGAGCAGTTCTTC.

This chain connects TRBV6-5 to TRBJ1-6; tentative D call: TRBD1 (6 bases). Trimming took 7 bases from V and 0 from J, leaving 10 bases between them. Per the germline V gene, CDR1 is MNHEY and CDR2 is SVGAGI. The CDR3 contains 15 residues. The CDR3, as DNA: TGTGCCAGCACCAAACAGGGCTCCTATAATTCACCCCTCCACTTT. Protein product: CASTKQGSYNSPLHF.

This rearrangement joins TRBV6-6 to TRBJ1-1; D might be TRBD1 (5 bases). V was cut by 7 bases and J by 2 bases, with 14 bases left in between. Germline V gene data show CDR1 as MNHNY and CDR2 as SVGAGI (reference sequence). This CDR3 region has 14 residues. The CDR3 spells CASTLRGGNTEAFF. The CDR3 DNA is TGTGCCAGCACCCTACGCGGGGGAAACACTGAAGCTTTCTTT.

This clonotype was observed a handful of times. The chain combines TRBV4-3 with TRBJ1-2; perhaps TRBD1 as D (6 bases). Germline loops: CDR1 LGHNA, CDR2 YSLEER. This CDR3 is built from 15 residues. V lost 3 bases and J lost 8, with 19 bases in between. The CDR3 loop is CASSQPQGSGKGYTF. CDR3 nucleotide sequence: TGCGCCAGCAGCCAGCCACAGGGTTCGGGGAAAGGCTACACCTTC.